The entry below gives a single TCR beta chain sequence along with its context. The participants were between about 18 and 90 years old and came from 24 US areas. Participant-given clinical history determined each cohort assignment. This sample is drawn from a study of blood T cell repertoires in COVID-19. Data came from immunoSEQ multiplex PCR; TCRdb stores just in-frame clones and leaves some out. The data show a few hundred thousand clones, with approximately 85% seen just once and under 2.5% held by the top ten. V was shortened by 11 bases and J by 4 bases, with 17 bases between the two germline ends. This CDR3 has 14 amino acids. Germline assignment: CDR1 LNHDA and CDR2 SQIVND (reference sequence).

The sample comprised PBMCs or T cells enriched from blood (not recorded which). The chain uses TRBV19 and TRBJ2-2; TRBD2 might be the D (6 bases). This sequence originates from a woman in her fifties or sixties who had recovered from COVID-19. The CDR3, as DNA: TGTGCCTCCCGGATCCGGGGGAGCACCGGGGAGCTGTTTTTT. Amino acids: CASRIRGSTGELFF.